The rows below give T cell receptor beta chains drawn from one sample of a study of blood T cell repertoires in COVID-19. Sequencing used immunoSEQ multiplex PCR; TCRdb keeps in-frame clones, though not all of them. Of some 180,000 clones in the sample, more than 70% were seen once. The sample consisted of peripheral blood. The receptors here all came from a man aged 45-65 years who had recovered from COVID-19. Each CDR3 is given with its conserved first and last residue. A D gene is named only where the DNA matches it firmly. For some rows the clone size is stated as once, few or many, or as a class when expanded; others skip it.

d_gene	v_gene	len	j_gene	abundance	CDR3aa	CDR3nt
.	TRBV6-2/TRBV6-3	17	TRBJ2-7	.	CASSPSGGVGAVYEQYF	TGTGCCAGCAGCCCTAGTGGGGGGGTGGGGGCAGTCTACGAGCAGTACTTC
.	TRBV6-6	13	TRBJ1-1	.	CASTPGQNTEAFF	TGTGCCAGCACCCCGGGACAAAACACTGAAGCTTTCTTT
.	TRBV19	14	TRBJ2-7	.	CASSIGGLNYEQYF	TGTGCCAGTAGTATTGGGGGCCTGAACTACGAGCAGTACTTC
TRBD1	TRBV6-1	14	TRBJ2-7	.	CASSERDRGGEQYF	TGTGCCAGCAGTGAACGCGACAGGGGAGGCGAGCAGTACTTC
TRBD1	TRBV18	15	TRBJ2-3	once	CASTADRVRTDTQYF	TGTGCCAGCACCGCGGACAGGGTTCGCACAGATACGCAGTATTTT
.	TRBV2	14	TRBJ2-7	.	CASFEQGPSHEQYF	TGTGCCAGCTTCGAGCAGGGGCCAAGTCACGAGCAGTACTTC
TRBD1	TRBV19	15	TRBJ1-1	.	CASSPYRGQDTEAFF	TGTGCCAGTAGTCCCTACAGGGGGCAGGACACTGAAGCTTTCTTT
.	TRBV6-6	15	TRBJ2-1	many	CASSLTGANYNEQFF	TGTGCCAGCAGTTTAACGGGAGCTAACTACAATGAGCAGTTCTTC
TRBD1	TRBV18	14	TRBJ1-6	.	CASSAGQGNSPLHF	TGTGCCAGCTCAGCTGGACAGGGAAATTCACCCCTCCACTTT
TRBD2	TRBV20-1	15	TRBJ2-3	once	CSASPGGFGTDTQYF	TGCAGTGCTAGTCCCGGGGGGTTTGGCACAGATACGCAGTATTTT
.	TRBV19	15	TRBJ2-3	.	CASSTGKRAADTQYF	TGTGCCAGCAGTACAGGGAAACGGGCCGCAGATACGCAGTATTTT
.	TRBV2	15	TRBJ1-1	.	CASRDTGHPNTEAFF	TGTGCCAGCAGGGATACGGGACACCCGAACACTGAAGCTTTCTTT
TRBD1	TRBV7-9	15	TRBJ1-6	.	CASSPGTGRNSPLHF	TGTGCCAGCAGCCCCGGGACAGGGCGTAATTCACCCCTCCACTTT
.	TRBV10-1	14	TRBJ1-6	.	CASREDIHNSPLHF	TGCGCCAGCCGGGAGGATATCCATAATTCACCCCTCCACTTT
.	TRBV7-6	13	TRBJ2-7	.	CASSLASSYEQYF	TGTGCCAGCAGCTTAGCGTCTAGTTACGAGCAGTACTTC
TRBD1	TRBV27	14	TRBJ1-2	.	CASSWAGGGYGYTF	TGTGCCAGCAGTTGGGCAGGGGGTGGCTATGGCTACACCTTC
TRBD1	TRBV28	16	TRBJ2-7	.	CASSLFGTVGSSEQYF	TGTGCCAGCAGTTTATTCGGGACAGTCGGATCCAGCGAGCAGTACTTC
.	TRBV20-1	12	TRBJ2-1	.	CSASSGSPEQFF	TGCAGTGCTAGTTCGGGTAGTCCTGAGCAGTTCTTC
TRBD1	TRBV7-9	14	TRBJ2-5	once	CASSLGQGWETQYF	TGTGCCAGCAGCTTGGGACAGGGATGGGAGACCCAGTACTTC
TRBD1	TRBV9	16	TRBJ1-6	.	CASSQNFGQGGSPLHF	TGTGCCAGCAGCCAGAACTTTGGACAGGGGGGGTCACCCCTCCACTTT
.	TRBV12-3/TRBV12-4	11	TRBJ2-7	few	CASSFSDEQYF	TGTGCCAGCAGTTTTTCGGACGAGCAGTACTTC
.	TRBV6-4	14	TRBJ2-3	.	CASSPGDLADTQYF	TGTGCCAGCAGCCCAGGGGATTTGGCAGATACGCAGTATTTT
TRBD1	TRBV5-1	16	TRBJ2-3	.	CASSLVRDSLGDTQYF	TGCGCCAGCAGCTTGGTCCGGGACAGCCTAGGGGATACGCAGTATTTT
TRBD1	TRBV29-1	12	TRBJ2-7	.	CSVETGAYEQYF	TGCAGCGTTGAAACAGGGGCCTACGAGCAGTACTTC
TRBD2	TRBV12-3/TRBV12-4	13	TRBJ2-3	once	CAAREDSTDTQYF	TGTGCCGCACGGGAGGATAGCACAGATACGCAGTATTTT
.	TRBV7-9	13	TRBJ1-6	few	CASSLAPYSPLHF	TGTGCCAGCAGCTTAGCTCCTTATTCACCCCTCCACTTT
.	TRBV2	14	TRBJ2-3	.	CASRGTTSTDTQYF	TGTGCCAGCAGGGGGACAACTAGCACAGATACGCAGTATTTT
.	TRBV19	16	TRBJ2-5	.	CASSIGGGAMEETQYF	TGTGCCAGTAGTATAGGAGGGGGAGCAATGGAAGAGACCCAGTACTTC
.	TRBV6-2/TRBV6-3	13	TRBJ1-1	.	CASSYRGHTEAFF	TGTGCCAGCAGTTACAGGGGACATACTGAAGCTTTCTTT
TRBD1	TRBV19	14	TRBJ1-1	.	CASSVQGAGTEAFF	TGTGCCAGTAGTGTACAGGGGGCTGGCACTGAAGCTTTCTTT
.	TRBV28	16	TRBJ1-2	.	CASSSPGRGRNAFYTF	TGTGCCAGCAGTTCCCCAGGGCGGGGCCGGAATGCATTCTACACCTTC
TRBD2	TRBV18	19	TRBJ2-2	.	CASSPPGLAGGTNTGELFF	TGTGCCAGCTCACCACCGGGACTAGCGGGAGGTACGAACACCGGGGAGCTGTTTTTT
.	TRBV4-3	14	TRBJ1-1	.	CASSQDSGLTEAFF	TGCGCCAGCAGCCAAGACTCAGGGCTGACTGAAGCTTTCTTT
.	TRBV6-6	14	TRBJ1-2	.	CASRSGVPNYGYTF	TGTGCCAGCAGGTCGGGGGTCCCTAACTATGGCTACACCTTC
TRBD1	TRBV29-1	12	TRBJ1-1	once	CSVHRGNTEAFF	TGCAGCGTCCACAGGGGGAACACTGAAGCTTTCTTT
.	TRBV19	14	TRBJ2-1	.	CASIQGSSYNEQFF	TGTGCCAGTATTCAGGGGAGCTCCTACAATGAGCAGTTCTTC
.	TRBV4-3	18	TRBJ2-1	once	CASSHLWGQGGSYNEQFF	TGCGCCAGCAGCCACTTATGGGGTCAGGGGGGATCCTACAATGAGCAGTTCTTC
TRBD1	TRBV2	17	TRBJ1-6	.	CASSAPGGSSYNSPLHF	TGTGCCAGCAGTGCGCCAGGGGGGAGCTCCTATAATTCACCCCTCCACTTT
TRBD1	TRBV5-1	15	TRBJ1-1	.	CASSSTGLGNTEAFF	TGCGCCAGCAGCTCGACAGGGTTAGGGAACACTGAAGCTTTCTTT
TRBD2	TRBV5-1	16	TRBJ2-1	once	CASSPGTRGDHNEQFF	TGCGCCAGCAGCCCTGGGACTAGAGGGGACCACAATGAGCAGTTCTTC
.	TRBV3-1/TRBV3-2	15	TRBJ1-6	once	CASRQASSYNSPLHF	TGTGCCAGCAGACAGGCGAGCTCCTATAATTCACCCCTCCACTTT
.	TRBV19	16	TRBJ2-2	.	CASSIRGRAYTGELFF	TGTGCCAGTAGTATACGCGGCAGGGCATACACCGGGGAGCTGTTTTTT
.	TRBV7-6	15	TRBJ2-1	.	CASSLAPAGYNEQFF	TGTGCCAGCAGCTTAGCGCCGGCGGGGTACAATGAGCAGTTCTTC
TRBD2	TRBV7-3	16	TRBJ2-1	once	CASSLRASGRADEQFF	TGTGCCAGCAGCTTAAGGGCTAGCGGGAGGGCGGATGAGCAGTTCTTC
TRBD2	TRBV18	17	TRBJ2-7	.	CASSLQASGTSTYEQYF	TGTGCCAGCTCACTTCAAGCTTCCGGGACTAGCACCTACGAGCAGTACTTC
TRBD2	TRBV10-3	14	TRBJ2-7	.	CAISASGGAGEQYF	TGTGCCATCAGTGCTAGCGGGGGGGCGGGCGAGCAGTACTTC
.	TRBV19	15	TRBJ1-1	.	CASSAQGTRATEAFF	TGTGCCAGTAGTGCGCAGGGTACCCGGGCGACTGAAGCTTTCTTT
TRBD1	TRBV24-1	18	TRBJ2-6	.	CATSDGTGGANGANVLTF	TGTGCCACCAGTGATGGGACAGGGGGCGCAAACGGGGCCAACGTCCTGACTTTC
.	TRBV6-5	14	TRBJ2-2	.	CASMTERNTGELFF	TGTGCCAGCATGACCGAGCGGAACACCGGGGAGCTGTTTTTT
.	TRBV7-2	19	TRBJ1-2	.	CASSPVSPGHGNTNYGYTF	TGTGCCAGCAGTCCTGTTTCGCCGGGACACGGAAACACTAACTATGGCTACACCTTC
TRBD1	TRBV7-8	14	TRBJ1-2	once	CASSPTGQATGYTF	TGTGCCAGCAGCCCCACGGGACAGGCCACTGGCTACACCTTC